One sample yielded the 15 T cell receptor beta chains listed below, sequenced in a study of blood T cell repertoires in COVID-19. Assay used: immunoSEQ multiplex PCR; TCRdb lists only in-frame clones, some missing. The repertoire has over 200,000 clones, about nine tenths of them found once; the top ten carry under 2.5%. Sequencing input: PBMCs or T cells enriched from blood (not recorded which). These receptors all stem from a woman between 35 and 50 years old with acute COVID-19.

This chain joins TRBV28 and TRBJ1-6; tentatively, D is TRBD1 (5 bases). Germline V gives CDR1 MDHEN, CDR2 SYDVKM. Trimming pared 3 bases from V and 9 bases from J, leaving 12 bases between. This CDR3 is built from 14 residues. CDR3 DNA sequence: TGTGCCAGCAGTTTTTCAGGGTTAGGTTCACCCCTCCACTTT. Amino acids: CASSFSGLGSPLHF.

The genes are TRBV6-5 and TRBJ2-2; perhaps TRBD1 as D (6 bases). This CDR3 has 14 amino acids. Trimming took off 2 bases at V and 3 bases at J, with 7 bases between the two ends. Per the germline V gene, CDR1 is MNHEY and CDR2 is SVGAGI. The CDR3 here is CASSYRGYTGELFF. The CDR3 nucleotides read TGTGCCAGCAGTTACAGGGGGTACACCGGGGAGCTGTTTTTT.

This chain links TRBV21-1 with TRBJ1-1; the table's D call TRBD1 went unverified against the DNA. TRBV21-1 is noted as a pseudogene. The CDR3 is 20 residues long. The CDR3 region is CASSRTGGQEQTSLNTEAFF. The CDR3 DNA reads as TGTGCCAGCAGCCGCACAGGGGGTCAGGAACAGACTTCTCTGAACACTGAAGCTTTCTTT.

The chain recombines TRBV6-4 with TRBJ1-1; D ambiguous. Looked up from germline, CDR1 is MRHNA and CDR2 is SNTAGT. The CDR3 contains 13 residues. The germline V and J ends were trimmed by 6 bases and 4 bases, with 12 bases remaining between them. The DNA for the CDR3 is TGTGCCAGCAGGCAGCGGGGTGGCACTGAAGCTTTCTTT. Protein: CASRQRGGTEAFF.

V is TRBV6-6 and J is TRBJ1-3; no firm D call. Trimming removed 2 bases at V and 9 bases at J, with 14 bases between. The CDR3 runs 14 residues. Per the germline V gene, CDR1 is MNHNY and CDR2 is SVGAGI (reference sequence). For the CDR3, the DNA is TGTGCCAGCAGTTACGGAATGAATGCGGGCACCATATATTTT. Its protein is CASSYGMNAGTIYF.

J is TRBJ1-4 and V is TRBV7-2; D is undetermined. Germline-derived CDR1 and CDR2 are SGHTA and FQGNSA. The germline V and J ends were trimmed by 3 bases and 8 bases, with 13 bases remaining between them. This CDR3 region has 14 residues. The CDR3 protein is CASSFLQQSEKLFF. The CDR3 DNA sequence: TGTGCCAGCAGCTTTTTACAGCAATCCGAAAAACTGTTTTTT.

V is TRBV4-3 and J is TRBJ2-3, with TRBD1 matching over 7 bases. V was clipped by 0 bases and J by 4 bases; unmatched bases: 13. CDR1 is LGHNA and CDR2 is YSLEER in the germline V gene. The CDR3 is made up of 18 amino acids. The DNA of the CDR3 is TGCGCCAGCAGCCAAGATCGAAGGGCAGGGGGAATGGCAGATACGCAGTATTTT. Amino acids: CASSQDRRAGGMADTQYF.

The chain recombines TRBV19 with TRBJ2-6, with no clear D. The CDR3 runs to 15 residues. Looked up from germline, CDR1 is LNHDA and CDR2 is SQIVND (reference sequence). V lost 5 bases to trimming and J lost 0 bases, with 8 bases between them. CDR3 nucleotide sequence: TGTGCCAGTAGTCCCCACTACTCTGGGGCCAACGTCCTGACTTTC. It yields the protein CASSPHYSGANVLTF.

This clone was picked up one time. This chain joins TRBV3-1 (or the pseudogene TRBV3-2) and TRBJ2-1, with 9 bases fitting TRBD1. The CDR3 has 14 residues. From germline, CDR1 is LGHDT and CDR2 YNNKEL (reference sequence). With 4 bases clipped from V and 9 bases from J, the junction kept 7 bases outside the gene matches. This CDR3 is CASSRRTGVGEQFF. CDR3 sequence (DNA): TGTGCCAGCAGCCGGCGGACAGGGGTTGGTGAGCAGTTCTTC.

Points on this clone: Distinct nucleotide sequences in the sample also encode this CDR3. The chain joins TRBV7-2 to TRBJ1-5; 9 nucleotides align to TRBD1. The CDR3 extends over 15 amino acids. The germline CDR1 and CDR2 sequences are SGHTA and FQGNSA. Trimming removed 3 bases from V and 1 base from J; junction bases left unmatched: 1. CDR3: CASSLGQGSNQPQHF. CDR3 DNA: TGTGCCAGCAGCTTGGGACAGGGCAGCAATCAGCCCCAGCATTTT.

The chain combines TRBV14 with TRBJ1-2; D possibly corresponds to TRBD1 (6 bases). Germline V gives CDR1 SGHDN, CDR2 FVKESK. The CDR3 is 16 amino acids. V lost 4 bases and J lost 3, with 18 bases in between. DNA for the CDR3: TGTGCCAGCAGCCGGGACACCATGGAAAATTACTATGGCTACACCTTC. As protein: CASSRDTMENYYGYTF.

The chain is built from TRBV18 and TRBJ2-5, with D possibly being TRBD1 (5 bases). CDR1 and CDR2 (germline): KGHSH, LQKENI. This CDR3 is built from 15 residues. V lost 0 bases, J lost 5 bases, and 13 bases lay in between. The CDR3 is CASSPPAQGRETQYF. The DNA for the CDR3 is TGTGCCAGCTCACCACCGGCCCAGGGTAGGGAGACCCAGTACTTC.

The chain carries TRBV14 and TRBJ2-7; 8 bases are a match to TRBD2. V gave up 6 bases and J gave up 2 bases; unmatched junction bases: 12. CDR3 length equals 16 residues. CDR1 and CDR2 from the germline V gene are SGHDN and FVKESK. This chain's CDR3 is CASSQRRVAGTYEQYV. In DNA, the CDR3 is TGTGCCAGCAGTCAACGCCGGGTAGCGGGGACCTACGAGCAGTACGTC.

The chain combines TRBV5-4 with TRBJ2-5; tentative D call: TRBD2 (6 bases). Germline V gives CDR1 SGHNT, CDR2 YYREEE (reference sequence). This CDR3 is 17 amino acids long. V dropped 0 bases and J dropped 5 bases, with 20 bases sitting between them. The CDR3 nucleotides read TGTGCCAGCAGCTTGGTTGCGGGGAGCCCACTCGGGGAGACCCAGTACTTC. Protein sequence: CASSLVAGSPLGETQYF. The variable domain in full, with the rest retrieved from reference TRBV5-4 and TRBJ2-5, is ETGVTQSPTHLIKTRGQQVTLRCSSQSGHNTVSWYQQALGQGPQFIFQYYREEENGRGNFPPRFSGLQFPNYSSELNVNALELDDSALYLCASSLVAGSPLGETQYFGPGTRLLVL.

The V gene is TRBV2, the J gene TRBJ2-5; 7 bases line up with TRBD2. V was clipped by 7 bases and J by 2 bases; unmatched bases: 4. This CDR3 contains 13 residues. The germline V gene has CDR1 SNHLY and CDR2 FYNNEI. The DNA of the CDR3 is TGTGCCAGCACGCGGGAGTCACAAGAGACCCAGTACTTC. Amino acids: CASTRESQETQYF.